This TCR beta chain was identified during a study of CD8+ T cells in alopecia areata (dated by TCRdb to the late 2010s). Background for the entire study: Skin from C3H/HeJ donors with spontaneous alopecia (roughly 6-12 months old) was grafted onto female C3H/HeJ recipients that were about 6-10 weeks old. RNA came from the PAXgene miRNA kit for fixed scalp, the miRNeasy kit for PBMCs, and the RNeasy kit for mouse skin. TCRbeta CDR3 regions were amplified by immunoSEQ multiplex PCR using 35 Vbeta forward and 13 Jbeta reverse primers. Scalp tissue and sorted CD4+ and CD8+ peripheral blood T cells from patchy and totalis/universalis alopecia areata patients and from healthy controls were covered by human TCRbeta sequencing. In both human patients and the C3H/HeJ mouse model, the study applied high-throughput TCRbeta sequencing to look at T cell clonal expansion in alopecia areata. Scalp clonality was compared across normal scalp (n=4), patchy alopecia areata scalp (n=8), and alopecia totalis/universalis scalp (n=8). Overall study outcomes, separate from this receptor: TCR sequences shared between patients were less clear than in mice, possibly partly because of HLA diversity in the patient population. Unlike mouse skin, where gammadelta T cells dominate, normal human skin contains resident alphabeta T cells that get sequenced too, which complicates analysis of the scalp TCR repertoire. Lesional scalp, especially in alopecia totalis/universalis, showed higher clonality and more expanded CD8+ clones than normal scalp, suggesting antigenic drive.

Library construction relied on the immunoSEQ multiplex PCR assay. For TCR sequencing, RNA was extracted from every sample and reverse transcribed into cDNA to serve as template. SuperScript III was used to make first-strand cDNA, primed with a 2:1 mix of oligo-dT and random hexamers. A synthetic immune receptor repertoire was used to measure amplification bias, and any remaining bias was corrected computationally. Libraries were sequenced on Illumina HiSeq with 60 bp reads covering the CDR3, read from J toward V. The authors processed their data as follows. Raw reads were preprocessed for error removal, and CDR3 was defined according to IMGT conventions as running from the conserved cysteine to phenylalanine. Clonality was computed by normalizing Shannon entropy by log2 of the number of productive unique TCRs and subtracting the result from 1. Scalp TCRbeta sequences were cross-referenced with sorted blood CD4 and CD8 repertoires so that the CD4 or CD8 identity of scalp clones could be inferred. In its TCRdb copy, this immuneACCESS table keeps in-frame sequences only and misses some clones. Where compared with another copy, unresolved V genes explain less than half of these, and the others have no known cause. That table supplies the V and J calls and clone size; D and trimming were determined from the DNA. The sample records more than 250,000 clones, none occurring a single time. Around 1.2% of the sample lies in the top ten.

This clone appeared a few times. Its antigen has not been determined. As a mouse receptor, it takes its gene names and germline sequences from the mouse. Pooled mouse cutaneous lymph node cells were stained for CD4, CD8alpha, NKG2D, NKG2ACE and other markers, then sorted on a BD Influx. This TCR was sampled from a C3H/HeJ mouse with alopecia areata. Mice in this strain carry MHC haplotype H2-k. Sequencing was done on a sample of CD4+ T cells sorted from a lymph node.

The CDR3 DNA, read in part, is TGTGCCAGCCAAGGGGAATAT. This gives the protein CASQGEY. The entire CDR3 reads CASQGEYEQYF. Recombination joined TRBV19 with TRBJ2-7, with a weak D call of TRBD1 (5 bases match). Read data end 4 residues before the CDR3 end; the end is taken from the germline J gene. According to the germline V gene (reference sequence), CDR1 reads FNHDT and CDR2 reads SITEND. The cysteine opens and the phenylalanine closes a CDR3 of 11 amino acids. Of the CDR3's DNA, 21 bases were read; they are in frame from base 1. The CDR3, completed at both ends by the reference TRBV19 and TRBJ2-7 genes, gives the full variable domain GGIITQTPKFLIGQEGQKLTLKCQQNFNHDTMYWYRQDSGKGLRLIYYSITENDLQKGDLSEGYDASREKKSSFSLTVTSAQKNEMAVFLCASQGEYEQYFGPGTRLTVL.